Included here is one T cell receptor beta chain sequence, with context. Between the trimmed V and J ends, which lost 5 bases and 4 bases, there was a span of 14 bases. The CDR3 has 14 amino acids. Per the germline V gene, CDR1 is PRHDT and CDR2 is FYEKMQ (reference sequence). These data belong to a study of CD8 T cells in Susac syndrome. An input of about 0.5 to 1 ug of RNA was subjected to reverse transcription using random hexamers. Amplification of TCR beta CDR3 across 54 Vbeta and 13 Jbeta was performed with immunoSEQ multiplex PCR. One entry per CDR3 protein, called by TCRdb with MiXCR from the immunoSEQ multiplex PCR reads. This table has a few hundred thousand distinct CDR3 sequences, about 94% appearing once. In blood CD8+ and CD4+ T cells, TCR beta underwent sequencing. Negative isolation was applied to CD8+ and CD4+ T cells, and FACS enrichment was applied to TEMRA cells.

Sequences were obtained from CD8+ T cells from PBMCs. V is TRBV13 and J is TRBJ1-2, with a weak D call TRBD1 (5 bases). This sequence originates from a human donor with multiple sclerosis. In nucleotides, the CDR3 is TGTGCCAGCAGCCCCTCCCGGGGGGGCTATGGCTACACCTTC. This encodes CASSPSRGGYGYTF.